The 15 T cell receptor beta chains below all came from one sample that was sequenced in a study of identical twins. MiXCR, applied by TCRdb to the 5' RACE reads, yields one record per CDR3 protein. Of under 900,000 distinct CDR3 sequences listed, over 15% are singletons. These same records also appear under a second study, on T cells expressing NK-cell markers.

Material: PBMCs. The receptors stem from a woman younger than 30 in good health.

This sequence joins TRBV10-3 and TRBJ1-3, with a tentative D call TRBD1 (5 bases). The CDR3 spans 13 residues. Germline assignment: CDR1 ENHRY and CDR2 SYGVKD. V shed 7 bases and J shed 1 base, with 8 bases lying between them. In DNA, the CDR3 is TGTGCCATCACCGGGACGTCTGGAAACACCATATATTTT. It translates to CAITGTSGNTIYF.

At least ten counts were recorded for this clonotype. This chain links TRBV6-6 with TRBJ1-1, with a possible D match to TRBD1 (6 bases). In germline, CDR1 is MNHNY, CDR2 SVGAGI (reference sequence). CDR3 length: 13 residues. Trimming took off 6 bases at V and 9 bases at J, with 17 bases between the two ends. CDR3 bases: TGTGCCAGCAGCTACCGGGACATTCCTAAAGCTTTCTTT. It is translated as CASSYRDIPKAFF.

The chain is built from TRBV5-1 and TRBJ2-1; TRBD2 matches at 10 bases. The junction had 4 bases not matched to a gene; V was cut back by 3 bases and J by 4 bases. Germline V gene sequence: CDR1 SGHRS, CDR2 YFSETQ. The CDR3 loop spans 15 amino acids. DNA of the CDR3: TGCGCCAGCAGCTCGAGAGCGGGAGGGTACAATGAGCAGTTCTTC. Protein: CASSSRAGGYNEQFF.

This clonotype has just a few counts. This chain uses TRBV7-2 with TRBJ1-2; D unclear. Trimming stripped 1 base from V and 4 bases from J, with 13 bases between. This CDR3 comprises 15 residues. CDR1 and CDR2 (germline): SGHTA, FQGNSA. The CDR3 DNA follows: TGTGCCAGCAGCTTAGAAGCAGGACCTACCTATGGCTACACCTTC. Translated, it gives CASSLEAGPTYGYTF.

CDR3: CSASSGGAPYEQYF. CDR3 coding DNA: TGCAGTGCTTCCAGCGGGGGGGCCCCCTACGAGCAGTACTTC. The chain is built from TRBV20-1 and TRBJ2-7; the match to TRBD2 covers 10 bases. This CDR3 has 14 amino acids. J gave up 2 bases and V 5 bases, and 6 bases lay outside the gene matches. The V gene's germline CDR1 is DFQATT and CDR2 SNEGSKA (reference sequence).

There are many counts of this clonotype. The chain has TRBV12-3 or TRBV12-4 and TRBJ2-1; D gene uncertain. The CDR3 is 13 residues long. With 8 bases removed from V and 0 bases from J, the gap between germline ends came to 8 bases. The CDR3 region has the DNA TGTGCCAGCTGGGCTAGCTCCTACAATGAGCAGTTCTTC. It translates to CASWASSYNEQFF.

The V gene is TRBV20-1, the J gene TRBJ1-6, with TRBD1 as a possible D gene (6 bases). CDR1 DFQATT and CDR2 SNEGSKA come from the germline V gene (reference sequence). Trimming pared 7 bases from V and 7 bases from J, leaving 14 bases between. The CDR3 sequence is 13 residues long. As DNA, the CDR3 is TGCAGTGGGGCAGGGGATAGGAATTCACCCCTCCACTTT. It yields the protein CSGAGDRNSPLHF.

This clonotype was seen a few times. The DNA of the CDR3 is TGCGCCAGCAGTCAACGGACTAGCGGGGGGACAGATACGCAGTATTTT. Translation gives CASSQRTSGGTDTQYF. The chain couples TRBV23-1 to TRBJ2-3; 14 bases align to TRBD2. TRBV23-1 is classed as an ORF, of uncertain function. The trim removed 2 bases at V and 3 bases at J, leaving 1 base unmatched. The CDR3 extends over 16 amino acids.

The CDR3 nucleotides read TGTGCCAGCACTCCGGGGACAGGGAACTATGGCTACACCTTC. Its protein is CASTPGTGNYGYTF. The chain carries TRBV6-1 and TRBJ1-2; 9 nucleotides align to TRBD1. Germline V gives CDR1 MNHNS, CDR2 SASEGT. The CDR3 sequence is 14 residues long. V gave up 7 bases and J gave up 2 bases; unmatched junction bases: 5.

This clonotype came up a few times. This rearrangement joins TRBV6-5 to TRBJ2-3, with D perhaps TRBD2 (5 bases). The CDR3 length is 12 residues. Trimming took 8 bases from V and 11 from J, leaving 17 bases between them. Germline V gives CDR1 MNHEY, CDR2 SVGAGI. As DNA, the CDR3 is TGTGCCAGCCTTGACGCAGCGGCTCTGCAGTATTTT. The encoded protein is CASLDAAALQYF.

In this sample, this clonotype turned up a few times. The CDR3 sequence: CSLPSRDSKNIQYF. CDR3 in DNA: TGCAGTCTCCCTAGCCGGGACAGCAAAAACATTCAGTACTTC. The chain recombines TRBV20-1 with TRBJ2-4; TRBD1 agrees at 7 bases. The CDR3 is 14 amino acids. Trimming took 8 bases from V and 3 from J; bases not matched to a gene: 10. The germline gives CDR1 DFQATT, CDR2 SNEGSKA (reference sequence).

This clonotype was found a few times. The chain employs TRBV20-1 and TRBJ2-7; D may correspond to TRBD1 or TRBD2 (5 bases each). The V gene's germline CDR1 is DFQATT and CDR2 SNEGSKA (reference sequence). The CDR3 contains 15 residues. V shed 0 bases and J shed 3 bases, with 15 bases lying between them. CDR3 in amino acids: CSARDRGRRGYEQYF. In DNA, the CDR3 is TGCAGTGCTAGAGATCGGGGCCGGCGAGGCTACGAGCAGTACTTC.

This clonotype was seen a handful of times. The CDR3 DNA reads as TGTGCCAGCAGACTCCGGGACAGGGATGGCTACACCTTC. Its translation: CASRLRDRDGYTF. The genes are TRBV6-1 and TRBJ1-2, with 9 bases matching TRBD1. The germline gives CDR1 MNHNS, CDR2 SASEGT. CDR3 length: 13 residues. After removal of 6 bases from V and 6 bases from J, the junction contained 5 bases not matched to a gene.

This clonotype was counted only a few times. This sequence joins TRBV30 and TRBJ2-7, with D possibly TRBD1 on 6 matching bases. Germline V gene sequence: CDR1 GTSNPN, CDR2 SVGIG (reference sequence). The CDR3 has 15 residues. Trimming cost V 1 base and J 7 bases, with 20 bases left between them. CDR3 DNA sequence: TGTGCCTGGAGTGGTAGTAGGAACAGGGCATGGGAGCAGTACTTC. Translation gives CAWSGSRNRAWEQYF.

This clonotype was observed a handful of times. The chain joins TRBV5-5 to TRBJ1-2; TRBD1 is a possible D gene (5 bases). This CDR3 contains 15 residues. The V gene's germline CDR1 is SGHKS and CDR2 YYEKEE (reference sequence). V was shortened by 1 base and J by 0 bases, with 10 bases between the two germline ends. As DNA, the CDR3 is TGTGCCAGCAGCTTGAGGCAGGGCGCTAACTATGGCTACACCTTC. It yields the protein CASSLRQGANYGYTF.